At least ten counts were recorded for the clone carrying this TCR beta chain. The antigen is undetermined. The data were taken from a study of human T cells and chemical hapten exposure. Overall study: Small volume differences among pooled libraries mainly caused per-sample TCR yield variation.

Regarding time point: patch test 3, about 24 weeks after DPC sensitization. Regarding treatment: therapeutic diphenylcyclopropenone sensitization with weekly scalp DPC. As handled by the study authors: There were a median of approximately 100,000 TCRs per sample, with a range from roughly 20,000 to 750,000. TCRdb called the RACE reads again in MiXCR, with one record for every CDR3 protein. The V and J calls reflect TCRdb's pipeline rather than the authors' work. The sample carries roughly 150,000 distinct CDR3 sequences, 28% recorded once. Study-level results: There were significantly more large CDR3 similarity clusters among expanded TCRs than among controls.

Germline values: CDR1 SQVTM, CDR2 ANQGSEA. CDR3 length: 11 residues. V lost 0 bases to trimming and J lost 6 bases, with 5 bases between them. The clonotype originates from a woman aged 18 to 35 with alopecia areata. Some clones in this sample may be carry-over from other donors' samples. The chain combines TRBV29-1 with TRBJ1-2, with no clear D. This specimen consisted of whole blood, obtained in connection with sensitization to the hapten diphenylcyclopropenone (DPC). The CDR3 DNA sequence: TGCAGCGTTGAAGATAGGGATGGCTACACCTTC. The encoded protein is CSVEDRDGYTF.